This entry lists 26 T cell receptor beta chains sequenced from one sample in a study of blood T cell repertoires in COVID-19. Sequenced by immunoSEQ multiplex PCR; TCRdb stores in-frame clones only, minus some. The profile shows just over 90,000 clones, 80% of them singletons. Material for sequencing was peripheral blood. The source is a human donor in a cohort sampled during active COVID-19.

V usage is TRBV18 and J usage is TRBJ2-1, with D unresolved. The CDR3 spans 16 residues. CDR1 is KGHSH, CDR2 LQKENI, per germline. Trimming took 0 bases from V and 3 from J, leaving 12 bases between them. CDR3 protein: CASSPPSGDGYNEQFF. CDR3 bases: TGTGCCAGCTCACCACCGTCCGGAGACGGCTACAATGAGCAGTTCTTC.

V and J are TRBV12-3 or TRBV12-4 and TRBJ1-5; D is uncertain. There are 13 residues in the CDR3. V was trimmed by 5 bases and J by 15 bases, leaving 20 bases between them. In DNA, the CDR3 is TGTGCCAGCAGTCCTAGCTGGAGCGGAGCTCCGCATTTT. Amino acid sequence: CASSPSWSGAPHF.

The chain combines TRBV28 with TRBJ1-1, with a tentative D call TRBD1 (5 bases). Germline assignment: CDR1 MDHEN and CDR2 SYDVKM. V lost 1 base to trimming and J lost 11 bases, with 11 bases between them. The CDR3 length is 12 residues. The DNA of the CDR3 is TGTGCCAGCAGTTTATTGGCAGGGTTTGCTTTCTTT. It yields the protein CASSLLAGFAFF.

The chain recombines TRBV5-4 with TRBJ1-2, with 7 bases matching TRBD1. V was pared by 2 bases and J by 8 bases, with 12 bases of the junction left unmatched. Germline V gene data show CDR1 as SGHNT and CDR2 as YYREEE (reference sequence). This CDR3 is built from 15 residues. CDR3 residues: CASSFSRQGGVGYTF. The CDR3 DNA reads as TGTGCCAGCAGCTTCTCGCGGCAGGGGGGTGTCGGCTACACCTTC.

The genes are TRBV28 and TRBJ2-1; tentative D call: TRBD2 (5 bases). The CDR3 has 13 amino acids. Germline CDR1 MDHEN, CDR2 SYDVKM. The ends were cut back, 1 base at V and 9 bases at J, with 10 bases in the middle. CDR3 residues: CASSLSGDIEQFF. The CDR3 DNA sequence: TGTGCCAGCAGTTTATCCGGGGATATTGAGCAGTTCTTC.

This clone has a single count. The V call is TRBV19, the J call TRBJ1-6; TRBD1 matches at 10 bases. The CDR3 runs to 15 residues. CDR1 LNHDA and CDR2 SQIVND come from the germline V gene (reference sequence). J lost 10 bases, V lost 9 bases, and 12 bases had no gene match. The CDR3, as DNA: TGTGCCAGCCTTTCCGGGACAGGGGCGCAATCACCCCTCCACTTT. Amino acid sequence: CASLSGTGAQSPLHF.

V gene TRBV2 combines with J gene TRBJ1-1; D might be TRBD1 (5 bases). CDR1 is SNHLY, CDR2 FYNNEI, per germline. V was shortened by 8 bases and J by 3 bases, with 16 bases between the two germline ends. The CDR3 sequence is 14 residues long. The CDR3 sequence is CASGTQGGHTEAFF. The CDR3 bases are TGTGCCAGCGGAACGCAGGGAGGACACACTGAAGCTTTCTTT.

The V and J genes are TRBV4-1 and TRBJ2-1; D uncertain. The germline gives CDR1 MGHRA, CDR2 YSYEKL. The CDR3 is 15 amino acids. The V end lost 4 bases, the J end lost 0 bases, and 10 bases lay between the germline ends. The CDR3 loop is CASSPQPSSYNEQFF. CDR3 DNA sequence: TGCGCCAGCAGCCCACAGCCGAGCTCCTACAATGAGCAGTTCTTC.

The chain combines TRBV4-1 with TRBJ2-2; D is possibly TRBD1 (7 bases). Germline V lookup: CDR1 MGHRA, CDR2 YSYEKL. V was shortened by 3 bases and J by 5 bases, with 19 bases between the two germline ends. The CDR3 has 17 residues. The CDR3 sequence: CASSQSSDRAGTGELFF. Written as DNA, the CDR3 is TGCGCCAGCAGCCAGTCATCCGACAGGGCGGGAACCGGGGAGCTGTTTTTT.

This clone appeared once. The rearrangement joins TRBV7-9 to TRBJ2-1; 13 bases map to TRBD2. V lost 5 bases and J lost 4; bases outside the gene matches: 8. Looked up from germline, CDR1 is SEHNR and CDR2 is FQNEAQ (reference sequence). The CDR3 is 17 residues long. The CDR3: CASSARTSGSGYNEQFF. CDR3 nucleotide sequence: TGTGCCAGCAGCGCGAGGACTAGCGGGAGCGGGTACAATGAGCAGTTCTTC.

The chain couples TRBV7-2 to TRBJ1-1; D gene uncertain. Germline CDR1 is SGHTA and CDR2 is FQGNSA. This CDR3 has 13 residues. V was clipped by 1 base and J by 6 bases, with 9 bases between them. Written as DNA, the CDR3 is TGTGCCAGCAGCTTAGACCATGGAGCTGAAGCTTTCTTT. It specifies CASSLDHGAEAFF.

The chain has TRBV6-5 and TRBJ2-3; tentative D call: TRBD2 (6 bases). Trimming removed 7 bases at V and 2 bases at J, with 16 bases between. The CDR3 covers 15 residues. The germline gives CDR1 MNHEY, CDR2 SVGAGI. DNA for the CDR3: TGTGCCAGCATGGAGGGACGGAGCTACACAGATACGCAGTATTTT. It specifies CASMEGRSYTDTQYF.

The chain couples TRBV7-3 to TRBJ1-1; perhaps TRBD1 as D (5 bases). Trimming shortened V by 2 bases and J by 11 bases, and 9 bases separated the two germline ends. Germline CDR1 reads SGHTA; CDR2 reads FQGTGA. The CDR3 is made up of 11 amino acids. CDR3 loop: CASSLGGGAFF. The CDR3 DNA reads TGTGCCAGCAGCTTAGGTGGGGGGGCTTTCTTT.

V is TRBV28 and J is TRBJ1-6; 7 bases map to TRBD1. Unmatched junction bases numbered 12, after V lost 6 bases and J lost 10 bases. Germline V gene data show CDR1 as MDHEN and CDR2 as SYDVKM. The CDR3 is made up of 15 amino acids. In nucleotides, the CDR3 is TGTGCCAGCAGCACCCCAGGCAGGGGGGCCTCACCCCTCCACTTT. Translated, it gives CASSTPGRGASPLHF.

V and J are TRBV28 and TRBJ1-3; D gene unclear. The CDR3 is made up of 15 amino acids. V lost 6 bases, J lost 0 bases, and 12 bases lay in between. CDR1 is MDHEN, CDR2 SYDVKM, per germline. The CDR3 coding sequence is TGTGCCAGCAGCCCCCCGGTGTCCTCTGGAAACACCATATATTTT. Protein sequence: CASSPPVSSGNTIYF.

This clone was counted a few times. V is TRBV7-9 and J is TRBJ1-1; D unclear. Trimming pared 2 bases from V and 7 bases from J, leaving 5 bases between. The CDR3 is 11 amino acids. From germline, CDR1 is SEHNR and CDR2 FQNEAQ (reference sequence). In DNA, the CDR3 is TGTGCCAGCAGCTTATTAAATGAAGCTTTCTTT. This codes for CASSLLNEAFF.

The chain carries TRBV18 and TRBJ2-3, with a possible D match to TRBD2 (5 bases). The germline V gene encodes CDR1 KGHSH and CDR2 LQKENI. V gave up 3 bases and J gave up 4 bases, with 11 bases separating them. The CDR3 loop spans 14 amino acids. This CDR3 is CASSPGNGADTQYF. DNA for the CDR3: TGTGCCAGCTCACCGGGGAACGGGGCAGATACGCAGTATTTT. Based on the CDR3 plus reference TRBV18 and TRBJ2-3, the full variable domain is NAGVMQNPRHLVRRRGQEARLRCSPMKGHSHVYWYRQLPEEGLKFMVYLQKENIIDESGMPKERFSAEFPKEGPSILRIQQVVRGDSAAYFCASSPGNGADTQYFGPGTRLTVL.

This rearrangement joins TRBV2 to TRBJ2-1; perhaps TRBD2 as D (6 bases). From germline, CDR1 is SNHLY and CDR2 FYNNEI. The length of the CDR3 is 13 residues. Trimming left V 2 bases short and J 9 bases short, with 11 bases between. The DNA of the CDR3 is TGTGCCAGCAGTGAAAATTGGAGGGGTGAGCAGTTCTTC. Its protein product is CASSENWRGEQFF.

The chain recombines TRBV5-4 with TRBJ2-2, with unresolved D. V was clipped by 6 bases and J by 1 base, with 4 bases between them. The CDR3 length is 12 residues. Germline CDR1 SGHNT, CDR2 YYREEE (reference sequence). CDR3: CASTKNTGELFF. The CDR3 DNA reads as TGTGCCAGCACCAAGAACACCGGGGAGCTGTTTTTT.

This chain uses TRBV28 with TRBJ2-7, with D uncertain. V was shortened by 10 bases and J by 7 bases, with 14 bases between the two germline ends. The CDR3 contains 11 residues. The germline V gene encodes CDR1 MDHEN and CDR2 SYDVKM. Written as DNA, the CDR3 is TGTGCCACCGGGTCCACCGGAGAGCAGTACTTC. It codes for CATGSTGEQYF.

V usage is TRBV3-1 (or the pseudogene TRBV3-2) and J usage is TRBJ2-7; D is uncertain. The CDR3 totals 12 residues. The V and J ends lost 2 bases and 5 bases respectively, with 7 bases between them. Looked up from germline, CDR1 is LGHDT and CDR2 is YNNKEL (reference sequence). The CDR3 sequence is CASSQSRNEQYF. CDR3 DNA sequence: TGTGCCAGCAGCCAATCGAGGAACGAGCAGTACTTC.

The J gene is TRBJ2-7, the V gene TRBV2; 9 bases agree with TRBD1. V gave up 2 bases and J gave up 5 bases; unmatched junction bases: 4. Germline loops: CDR1 SNHLY, CDR2 FYNNEI. This CDR3 comprises 14 residues. The CDR3 reads CASSEQDRGHEQYF. CDR3 DNA sequence: TGTGCCAGCAGTGAACAGGACAGGGGCCACGAGCAGTACTTC.

The V gene is TRBV5-1, the J gene TRBJ2-7; 9 nucleotides match TRBD2. This CDR3 is 18 amino acids long. Per the germline V gene, CDR1 is SGHRS and CDR2 is YFSETQ. With 4 bases clipped from V and 4 bases from J, the junction kept 18 bases outside the gene matches. The CDR3 region is CASSPGAMGAGGRYEQYF. The CDR3, as DNA: TGCGCCAGCAGCCCCGGGGCCATGGGGGCGGGAGGGAGGTACGAGCAGTACTTC.

The chain links TRBV4-2 to TRBJ1-1; 9 positions match TRBD1. From germline, CDR1 is LGHNA and CDR2 YNFKEQ. J was trimmed by 3 bases and V by 4 bases; bases with no gene match: 15. This CDR3 region has 18 residues. CDR3 coding DNA: TGTGCCAGCAGCCGAGAGTCGTGGCGGACAGGGGAGGACACTGAAGCTTTCTTT. Translation gives CASSRESWRTGEDTEAFF.

V is TRBV30 and J is TRBJ2-1, with a tentative D call TRBD2 (6 bases). This CDR3 is built from 15 residues. Germline V gene sequence: CDR1 GTSNPN, CDR2 SVGIG (reference sequence). The V end lost 0 bases, the J end lost 2 bases, and 11 bases lay between the germline ends. The CDR3 region has the DNA TGTGCCTGGAGTGTAAAGCGGGCAGCCTACAATGAGCAGTTCTTC. The encoded protein is CAWSVKRAAYNEQFF.

The chain combines TRBV10-3 with TRBJ2-1; D ambiguous. Germline CDR1 is ENHRY and CDR2 is SYGVKD. Trimming pared 7 bases from V and 4 bases from J, leaving 11 bases between. The CDR3 extends over 13 amino acids. The CDR3 is CAITTVPYNEQFF. CDR3 coding DNA: TGTGCCATCACGACTGTACCTTACAATGAGCAGTTCTTC.